Listed here are 22 T cell receptor beta chains from one sample, sequenced in a study of vaccination and CD4 T cells after COVID-19. Their antigens are not known. As to treatment: roughly ten-day PBMC culture with coronavirus spike peptide pools or control peptides (ViraFEST assay). During the years 2011-2018, before the COVID-19 pandemic, the unexposed donor's CD4+ T cells were collected. Once obtained from cultured CD4+ T cells, the DNA was sequenced using the Oncomine TCR Beta short-read assay. Genomic DNA was isolated from cultured CD4+ T cells. MiXCR, run by TCRdb on the PCR reads, gives a single entry per CDR3 protein. The data hold roughly 10,000 distinct CDR3 sequences, with under 40% observed a single time. Specimen: CD4+ T cells from blood, cultured in vitro. The receptors come from a human donor in good health.

This clonotype showed up just once. The V call is TRBV7-9, the J call TRBJ2-4; the match to TRBD1 covers 7 bases. The germline V gene encodes CDR1 SEHNR and CDR2 FQNEAQ (reference sequence). The junction had 12 bases not matched to a gene; V was cut back by 2 bases and J by 2 bases. This CDR3 spans 18 amino acids. Written as DNA, the CDR3 is TGTGCCAGCAGCTTAATAAGACAGGGAATCGGTCCCAAAAACATTCAGTACTTC. It is translated as CASSLIRQGIGPKNIQYF.

In this sample, this clonotype is medium-sized. J is TRBJ1-5 and V is TRBV19; the D gene is possibly TRBD1 (5 bases). Germline CDR1 and CDR2: LNHDA and SQIVND (reference sequence). This CDR3 has 16 residues. V was trimmed by 7 bases and J by 3 bases, leaving 19 bases between them. The CDR3 is CASNSARWGNNQPQHF. The CDR3 DNA reads as TGTGCCAGTAACTCCGCGAGATGGGGGAACAATCAGCCCCAGCATTTT.

This clonotype turned up a few times. This rearrangement joins TRBV6-2 or TRBV6-3 to TRBJ2-1; D remains unclear. The CDR3 is 13 residues long. Looked up from germline, CDR1 is MNHEY and CDR2 is SVGEGT. V was shortened by 8 bases and J by 0 bases, with 8 bases between the two germline ends. The DNA for the CDR3 is TGTGCCAGCGCGACGAGCTCCTACAATGAGCAGTTCTTC. It specifies CASATSSYNEQFF.

CDR3 coding DNA: TGTGCCAGTAGTAGGATCGGGGACACTGAAGCTTTCTTT. This translates into CASSRIGDTEAFF. This sequence joins TRBV19 and TRBJ1-1; no reliable D call. V shed 4 bases and J shed 3 bases, with 9 bases lying between them. Germline CDR1 is LNHDA and CDR2 is SQIVND (reference sequence). The CDR3 runs 13 residues.

The rearrangement uses TRBV7-2 and TRBJ2-5; D might be TRBD1 or TRBD2, each matching 5 bases. V lost 6 bases to trimming and J lost 7 bases, with 12 bases between them. Germline V gene lookup returns CDR1 SGHTA and CDR2 FQGNSA. This CDR3 region has 12 residues. CDR3 nucleotide sequence: TGTGCCAGCAGTCAGGGAGTTGGGACCCAGTACTTC. It yields the protein CASSQGVGTQYF.

The chain uses TRBV7-3 and TRBJ2-5; 8 nucleotides match TRBD2. This CDR3 contains 16 residues. From germline, CDR1 is SGHTA and CDR2 FQGTGA. V lost 2 bases, J lost 2 bases, and 7 bases stayed unmatched. The CDR3: CASSLGPSGGQETQYF. CDR3 sequence (DNA): TGTGCCAGCAGCTTAGGTCCCAGCGGGGGTCAAGAGACCCAGTACTTC. The full variable domain, rest sourced from reference TRBV7-3 and TRBJ2-5, is GAGVSQTPSNKVTEKGKYVELRCDPISGHTALYWYRQSLGQGPEFLIYFQGTGAADDSGLPNDRFFAVRPEGSVSTLKIQRTERGDSAVYLCASSLGPSGGQETQYFGPGTRLLVL.

V is TRBV10-3 and J is TRBJ2-7; 9 nucleotides line up with TRBD2. J was trimmed by 4 bases and V by 6 bases; bases with no gene match: 7. CDR3 length: 14 amino acids. CDR1 is ENHRY and CDR2 is SYGVKD in the germline V gene. Written as DNA, the CDR3 is TGTGCCATCAGGGGTAGCGGGAGTTCTTACGAGCAGTACTTC. This gives the protein CAIRGSGSSYEQYF.

The chain carries TRBV6-2 or TRBV6-3 and TRBJ2-7, with TRBD2 matching 12 bases. CDR3 length: 16 amino acids. CDR1 and CDR2 (germline): MNHEY, SVGEGT. J lost 1 base, V lost 6 bases, and 7 bases had no gene match. This chain's CDR3 is CASSQRLAGVSYEQYF. The CDR3, as DNA: TGTGCCAGCAGCCAACGACTAGCGGGGGTATCCTACGAGCAGTACTTC.

V gene TRBV6-5 combines with J gene TRBJ2-7, with 8 bases fitting TRBD1. CDR3 length: 15 amino acids. Germline lookup yields CDR1 MNHEY and CDR2 SVGAGI. V was pared by 2 bases and J by 6 bases, with 9 bases of the junction left unmatched. In DNA form, the CDR3 reads TGTGCCAGCAGTTACCCCGGACAGGGTGATAGCGAGCAGTACTTC. Translation: CASSYPGQGDSEQYF.

A few counts support this clonotype. The chain combines TRBV27 with TRBJ2-7; 8 nucleotides agree with TRBD1. V shed 2 bases, J shed 5 bases, and the junction held 5 bases outside the gene matches. Germline CDR1 is MNHEY and CDR2 is SMNVEV (reference sequence). CDR3 length equals 14 residues. CDR3 bases: TGTGCCAGCAGTTTAAGACAGGGGCAGGACGAGCAGTACTTC. Protein sequence: CASSLRQGQDEQYF.

V gene TRBV6-1 combines with J gene TRBJ2-5, with 9 bases identical to TRBD2. The CDR3 is 15 amino acids. Germline-derived CDR1 and CDR2 are MNHNS and SASEGT. V was pared by 7 bases and J by 5 bases, with 11 bases of the junction left unmatched. The CDR3 bases are TGTGCCAGCACCCCCCGCGGCGGGAGGGGGGAGACCCAGTACTTC. Its protein product is CASTPRGGRGETQYF.

This clonotype showed up just a few times. The chain employs TRBV24-1 and TRBJ2-3; D call uncertain. Germline CDR1 KGHDR, CDR2 SFDVKD. The CDR3 spans 14 residues. Trimming took off 7 bases at V and 2 bases at J, with 12 bases between the two ends. The CDR3 sequence is CATRAGGFTDTQYF. The CDR3 DNA sequence: TGTGCCACCAGGGCAGGTGGCTTCACAGATACGCAGTATTTT.

This clonotype was detected a few times. The rearrangement links TRBV20-1 to TRBJ2-5; the D gene could be TRBD1 or TRBD2 (5 bases each). The CDR3 extends over 14 amino acids. The V gene lost 5 bases and the J gene lost 3 bases, with 16 bases spanning the gap. In germline, CDR1 is DFQATT, CDR2 SNEGSKA (reference sequence). In DNA form, the CDR3 reads TGCAGTGCTGGGCTAGCCGGGGCGGAAGAGACCCAGTACTTC. Protein: CSAGLAGAEETQYF.

The V gene is TRBV27, the J gene TRBJ2-1; 8 bases align to TRBD2. With 5 bases clipped from V and 1 base from J, the junction kept 4 bases outside the gene matches. This CDR3 is built from 15 residues. CDR1 MNHEY and CDR2 SMNVEV come from the germline V gene (reference sequence). The CDR3 loop reads CASSVAGQSYNEQFF. The CDR3 nucleotides read TGTGCCAGCAGTGTAGCGGGGCAATCCTACAATGAGCAGTTCTTC.

This clonotype was counted between two and nine times. The rearrangement uses TRBV7-8 and TRBJ2-3, with a tentative D call TRBD2 (5 bases). CDR3 length: 13 amino acids. The germline V gene encodes CDR1 SGHVS and CDR2 FQNEAQ. Trimming took 5 bases from V and 1 from J, leaving 7 bases between them. The CDR3 bases are TGTGCCAGCAGCCCCGGGGGCACAGATACGCAGTATTTT. Protein sequence: CASSPGGTDTQYF.

This clonotype has a handful of counts. The chain is built from TRBV28 and TRBJ2-7; 14 bases agree with TRBD2. The CDR3 runs 18 residues. Germline-derived CDR1 and CDR2 are MDHEN and SYDVKM. J lost 0 bases, V lost 5 bases, and 9 bases had no gene match. The chain's CDR3 is CASSPRTSGRKSSYEQYF. CDR3 coding DNA: TGTGCCAGCAGTCCTCGGACTAGCGGGAGGAAGAGCTCCTACGAGCAGTACTTC.

This chain joins TRBV7-2 and TRBJ1-4; 7 bases are a match to TRBD1. The V and J ends lost 3 bases and 8 bases, in that order; junction bases with no gene match: 0. Germline CDR1 and CDR2: SGHTA and FQGNSA. The CDR3 is 12 amino acids. This CDR3 is CASSLTGEKLFF. For the CDR3, the DNA is TGTGCCAGCAGCTTGACAGGGGAAAAACTGTTTTTT.

This chain uses TRBV28 with TRBJ2-2; 7 bases align to TRBD2. This CDR3 spans 16 amino acids. Germline V gene sequence: CDR1 MDHEN, CDR2 SYDVKM. With 7 bases clipped from V and 3 bases from J, the junction kept 11 bases outside the gene matches. In DNA, the CDR3 is TGTGCCAGCACCGTGGGAGGGACTCACCACACCGGGGAGCTGTTTTTT. It specifies CASTVGGTHHTGELFF.

CDR3 sequence reads: CSAKIVVQETQYF. DNA for the CDR3: TGCAGTGCTAAAATAGTGGTCCAAGAGACCCAGTACTTC. The genes are TRBV20-1 and TRBJ2-5; D gene unclear. The CDR3 spans 13 residues. V was clipped by 4 bases and J by 1 base, with 10 bases between them. Germline assignment: CDR1 DFQATT and CDR2 SNEGSKA (reference sequence).

V usage is TRBV5-4 and J usage is TRBJ2-5; weak D call: TRBD1 (6 bases). V lost 2 bases and J 4 bases, leaving 15 bases between the germline ends. This CDR3 is built from 15 residues. The V gene's germline CDR1 is SGHNT and CDR2 YYREEE (reference sequence). In DNA, the CDR3 is TGTGCCAGCAGCTTTCCTACAGGGAATGGAGAGACCCAGTACTTC. It yields the protein CASSFPTGNGETQYF.

J is TRBJ1-2 and V is TRBV30; the D is unclear. CDR1 GTSNPN and CDR2 SVGIG come from the germline V gene (reference sequence). V lost 5 bases, J lost 2 bases, and 6 bases lay in between. The CDR3 covers 11 residues. For the CDR3, the DNA is TGTGCCTGGGAATACAACTATGGCTACACCTTC. Its protein product is CAWEYNYGYTF.

In this sample, this clonotype turned up once. This rearrangement joins TRBV6-2 or TRBV6-3 to TRBJ2-1; TRBD2 is a possible D gene (6 bases). V lost 6 bases and J 4 bases, leaving 16 bases between the germline ends. Germline V gene data show CDR1 as MNHEY and CDR2 as SVGEGT. CDR3 size: 15 residues. CDR3 in DNA: TGTGCCAGCAGGCCCCCGGGACTGCAGTACAATGAGCAGTTCTTC. Its translation: CASRPPGLQYNEQFF.